The 26 T cell receptor beta chains below come from one sample, sequenced in a study of patients and donors after allogeneic stem cell transplantation. One entry per CDR3 protein results from TCRdb running MiXCR on the RT-PCR reads. The sample carries roughly 960,000 distinct CDR3 sequences, more than 15% recorded once. The material sequenced was blood, either unsorted or a sorted T cell fraction (not recorded which). The receptor source for this set is a human donor who was either an allogeneic HSCT recipient or a stem cell or donor lymphocyte infusion donor (not recorded which). It is not recorded whose cells these are; they may come from a transplant donor.

V gene TRBV7-8 combines with J gene TRBJ2-3; 15 nucleotides align to TRBD2. The CDR3 loop spans 18 amino acids. Germline lookup yields CDR1 SGHVS and CDR2 FQNEAQ. J lost 5 bases, V lost 5 bases, and 11 bases had no gene match. The CDR3 DNA follows: TGTGCCAGCAGCCGATGGACTAGCGGGGGGGTCAGGGTAGATACGCAGTATTTT. Translated: CASSRWTSGGVRVDTQYF.

V gene TRBV6-1 combines with J gene TRBJ2-3, with D possibly being TRBD1 or TRBD2 (5 bases each). The CDR3 extends over 14 amino acids. V lost 5 bases and J lost 1, with 10 bases in between. Germline V gives CDR1 MNHNS, CDR2 SASEGT. The CDR3, as DNA: TGTGCCAGCAGTCGGGGACGCGGCACAGATACGCAGTATTTT. Protein sequence: CASSRGRGTDTQYF.

The chain links TRBV5-1 to TRBJ2-4; D is tentatively TRBD1 or TRBD2 (5 bases each). Deletions cut 4 bases from V and 5 bases from J, with 16 bases between. Per the germline V gene, CDR1 is SGHRS and CDR2 is YFSETQ. This CDR3 is built from 15 residues. The CDR3 loop reads CASSLGRGGQNIQYF. For the CDR3, the DNA is TGCGCCAGCAGCCTTGGACGGGGCGGCCAAAACATTCAGTACTTC.

This clonotype occurred a few times. CDR3 sequence: CSARDWGGPVYGYTF. The CDR3 DNA follows: TGCAGTGCTAGAGATTGGGGGGGACCCGTATATGGCTACACCTTC. The gene calls are TRBV20-1 and TRBJ1-2, with D maybe TRBD1 (5 bases). The V gene's germline CDR1 is DFQATT and CDR2 SNEGSKA (reference sequence). There are 15 residues in the CDR3. The V gene lost 0 bases and the J gene lost 5 bases, with 16 bases spanning the gap.

A remark on this clonotype: The junction departs from the called germline gene at one end, perhaps through a read error. This rearrangement joins TRBV20-1 to TRBJ2-7, with 10 bases identical to TRBD1. Germline V CDR1 and CDR2: DFQATT, SNEGSKA (reference sequence). CDR3 length: 14 amino acids. The CDR3 loop is CSARGTGVIYEQYF. As DNA, the CDR3 is TGCAGTGCCAGAGGGACAGGGGTTATCTACGAGCAGTACTTC.

This clonotype was seen a handful of times. The V call is TRBV20-1, the J call TRBJ2-2; D is ambiguous. Trimming left V 3 bases short and J 7 bases short, with 6 bases between. The CDR3 contains 11 residues. Per germline, CDR1 DFQATT and CDR2 SNEGSKA (reference sequence). The CDR3 DNA sequence: TGCAGTGCTAGGTTGAACGGGGAGCTGTTTTTT. It specifies CSARLNGELFF.

The chain couples TRBV5-5 to TRBJ1-1; D ambiguous. This CDR3 is built from 13 residues. The germline V gene has CDR1 SGHKS and CDR2 YYEKEE (reference sequence). V lost 7 bases and J lost 1, with 11 bases in between. DNA for the CDR3: TGTGCCAGCTACAGCACAGCGAACACTGAAGCTTTCTTT. Translated: CASYSTANTEAFF.

The chain combines TRBV6-4 with TRBJ2-1, with 8 positions matching TRBD2. The germline CDR1 and CDR2 sequences are MRHNA and SNTAGT. The CDR3 contains 14 residues. After removal of 4 bases from V and 3 bases from J, the junction contained 2 bases not matched to a gene. The CDR3 sequence: CASSAGGFYNEQFF. The CDR3 DNA sequence: TGTGCCAGCAGTGCGGGGGGGTTCTACAATGAGCAGTTCTTC.

In its sample, this clonotype was seen once. The chain combines TRBV18 with TRBJ1-1; D call uncertain. Germline lookup yields CDR1 KGHSH and CDR2 LQKENI. This CDR3 comprises 15 residues. The V and J ends lost 5 bases and 1 base respectively, with 14 bases between them. The CDR3 loop is CASSRRDEWNTEAFF. The CDR3 DNA reads as TGTGCCAGCTCAAGGAGAGATGAGTGGAACACTGAAGCTTTCTTT.

The CDR3 nucleotides read TGCGCCAGCAGCCAAGTAGGTCAGGGTAGGACAGCAAACATTCAGTACTTC. It codes for CASSQVGQGRTANIQYF. The chain links TRBV4-3 to TRBJ2-4, with D possibly matching TRBD1 (6 bases). Trimming took 1 base from V and 6 from J, leaving 19 bases between them. This CDR3 comprises 17 residues. Per the germline V gene, CDR1 is LGHNA and CDR2 is YSLEER.

J is TRBJ2-1 and V is TRBV3-1; D remains unclear. Between the trimmed V and J ends, which lost 1 base and 10 bases, there was a span of 17 bases. CDR3 length equals 15 residues. CDR1 is LGHDT and CDR2 is YNNKEL in the germline V gene (reference sequence). The CDR3 DNA sequence: TGTGCCAGCAGCCAAGTTACGACTCCTCCCGGGGAGCAGTTCTTC. Translated, it gives CASSQVTTPPGEQFF.

The sample holds a few counts of this clonotype. The V and J genes are TRBV7-8 and TRBJ2-2, with 10 nucleotides matching TRBD2. V lost 2 bases to trimming and J lost 2 bases; unmatched junction nucleotides: 8. The CDR3 consists of 18 residues. Germline V gene sequence: CDR1 SGHVS, CDR2 FQNEAQ. CDR3 amino acids: CASSLRASGSPNTGELFF. CDR3 sequence (DNA): TGTGCCAGCAGCTTACGGGCTAGCGGGAGTCCAAACACCGGGGAGCTGTTTTTT. Supplemented by reference TRBV7-8 and TRBJ2-2, the full variable domain reads GAGVSQSPRYKVAKRGQDVALRCDPISGHVSLFWYQQALGQGPEFLTYFQNEAQLDKSGLPSDRFFAERPEGSVSTLKIQRTQQEDSAVYLCASSLRASGSPNTGELFFGEGSRLTVL.

Only a few counts were recorded for this clonotype. Here the CDR3 reads CASRRGTNNEKLFF. The CDR3 DNA is TGTGCCAGCAGAAGGGGGACAAATAATGAAAAACTGTTTTTT. The chain joins TRBV6-1 to TRBJ1-4, with a possible D match to TRBD1 (6 bases). Germline CDR1 reads MNHNS; CDR2 reads SASEGT. CDR3 length: 14 amino acids. Trimming pared 6 bases from V and 4 bases from J, leaving 12 bases between.

V gene TRBV6-2 or TRBV6-3 combines with J gene TRBJ2-6, with D possibly TRBD1 on 5 matching bases. V shed 0 bases and J shed 0 bases, with 9 bases lying between them. The CDR3 contains 17 residues. The germline V gene has CDR1 MNHEY and CDR2 SVGEGT. CDR3 coding DNA: TGTGCCAGCAGTTACTCGATAGGGGCCTCTGGGGCCAACGTCCTGACTTTC. As protein: CASSYSIGASGANVLTF.

The chain combines TRBV20-1 with TRBJ2-2; D is ambiguous. Trimming took 4 bases from V and 7 from J, leaving 7 bases between them. Per the germline V gene, CDR1 is DFQATT and CDR2 is SNEGSKA (reference sequence). The CDR3 length is 11 residues. CDR3 region: CSAKFVGELFF. The CDR3 DNA sequence: TGCAGTGCTAAATTTGTCGGGGAGCTGTTTTTT.

This clonotype was counted a few times. The rearrangement joins TRBV19 to TRBJ2-1; tentatively, D is TRBD1 (5 bases). Trimming removed 4 bases from V and 8 bases from J, with 12 bases in between. The CDR3 contains 13 residues. Germline CDR1 and CDR2: LNHDA and SQIVND (reference sequence). The CDR3 is CASSKAGQDEQFF. Written as DNA, the CDR3 is TGTGCCAGTAGTAAGGCCGGACAAGATGAGCAGTTCTTC.

This sequence joins TRBV12-3 or TRBV12-4 and TRBJ2-1, with TRBD2 matching 13 bases. Trimming cost V 5 bases and J 15 bases; bases outside gene matches: 7. This CDR3 spans 13 amino acids. The CDR3 coding sequence is TGTGCCAGCAGTCTAACTAGCGGGGGGGAGGGGTTCTTC. It yields the protein CASSLTSGGEGFF.

The V call is TRBV29-1, the J call TRBJ1-2; D gene uncertain. Germline V gene sequence: CDR1 SQVTM, CDR2 ANQGSEA. The CDR3 is made up of 12 amino acids. The V and J ends lost 5 bases and 6 bases respectively, with 13 bases between them. The CDR3 is CSVPARGNGYTF. In DNA, the CDR3 is TGCAGCGTTCCGGCCCGGGGAAATGGCTACACCTTC.

V gene TRBV12-3 or TRBV12-4 combines with J gene TRBJ1-2, with D possibly being TRBD1 (5 bases). The CDR3 sequence is 11 residues long. Trimming removed 7 bases at V and 5 bases at J, with 8 bases between. The CDR3 is CASIWGYGYTF. The CDR3 DNA sequence: TGTGCCAGCATTTGGGGGTATGGCTACACCTTC.

The genes are TRBV2 and TRBJ2-5, with 11 bases identical to TRBD2. Germline CDR1 and CDR2: SNHLY and FYNNEI. The CDR3 is 15 amino acids. V shed 4 bases, J shed 0 bases, and the junction held 1 base outside the gene matches. The CDR3 sequence: CASSGLAGHQETQYF. Written as DNA, the CDR3 is TGTGCCAGCAGTGGACTAGCGGGGCACCAAGAGACCCAGTACTTC.

This clonotype was detected only a few times. The genes are TRBV19 and TRBJ2-2; no reliable D call. Trimming pared 7 bases from V and 3 bases from J, leaving 9 bases between. Germline loops: CDR1 LNHDA, CDR2 SQIVND (reference sequence). The length of the CDR3 is 13 residues. CDR3 bases: TGTGCCAGTAACGGGTGGGACACCGGGGAGCTGTTTTTT. It translates to CASNGWDTGELFF. The entire variable domain, with the rest obtained from reference TRBV19 and TRBJ2-2, is as follows: DGGITQSPKYLFRKEGQNVTLSCEQNLNHDAMYWYRQDPGQGLRLIYYSQIVNDFQKGDIAEGYSVSREKKESFPLTVTSAQKNPTAFYLCASNGWDTGELFFGEGSRLTVL.

This chain links TRBV7-8 with TRBJ2-4; tentatively, D is TRBD1 (6 bases). Germline V CDR1 and CDR2: SGHVS, FQNEAQ. The ends were cut back, 1 base at V and 0 bases at J, with 13 bases in the middle. CDR3 size: 17 residues. The CDR3, as DNA: TGTGCCAGCAGCTTAGTAGGGCAGGGGCTAGCCAAAAACATTCAGTACTTC. Its protein product is CASSLVGQGLAKNIQYF.

The V call is TRBV4-1, the J call TRBJ2-4; D perhaps matches TRBD2 (5 bases). V lost 0 bases and J lost 8, with 20 bases in between. Per germline, CDR1 MGHRA and CDR2 YSYEKL. The CDR3 runs 17 residues. Written as DNA, the CDR3 is TGCGCCAGCAGCCAAGATCTTAGAACGAGGGCCAATCACATTCAGTACTTC. It yields the protein CASSQDLRTRANHIQYF.

The CDR3 sequence is CSASKDSLNTEAFF. The DNA of the CDR3 is TGCAGTGCTAGTAAAGACAGCCTGAACACTGAAGCTTTCTTT. The rearrangement uses TRBV20-1 and TRBJ1-1; D possibly corresponds to TRBD1 (5 bases). The length of the CDR3 is 14 residues. Germline V CDR1 and CDR2: DFQATT, SNEGSKA (reference sequence). Trimming removed 3 bases at V and 0 bases at J, with 11 bases between.

In its sample, this clonotype was seen a few times. The genes are TRBV12-3 or TRBV12-4 and TRBJ1-5; D uncertain. Trimming pared 6 bases from V and 4 bases from J, leaving 10 bases between. There are 13 residues in the CDR3. Here the CDR3 DNA reads TGTGCCAGCAGCTTCAGGCCAAATCAGCCCCAGCATTTT. Translation: CASSFRPNQPQHF.

The J gene is TRBJ2-7, the V gene TRBV11-2, with unresolved D. The CDR3 has 12 residues. From germline, CDR1 is SGHAT and CDR2 FQNNGV. V dropped 3 bases and J dropped 6 bases, with 9 bases sitting between them. CDR3 amino acids: CASSFSGREQYF. In DNA, the CDR3 is TGTGCCAGCAGCTTCTCAGGACGCGAGCAGTACTTC.